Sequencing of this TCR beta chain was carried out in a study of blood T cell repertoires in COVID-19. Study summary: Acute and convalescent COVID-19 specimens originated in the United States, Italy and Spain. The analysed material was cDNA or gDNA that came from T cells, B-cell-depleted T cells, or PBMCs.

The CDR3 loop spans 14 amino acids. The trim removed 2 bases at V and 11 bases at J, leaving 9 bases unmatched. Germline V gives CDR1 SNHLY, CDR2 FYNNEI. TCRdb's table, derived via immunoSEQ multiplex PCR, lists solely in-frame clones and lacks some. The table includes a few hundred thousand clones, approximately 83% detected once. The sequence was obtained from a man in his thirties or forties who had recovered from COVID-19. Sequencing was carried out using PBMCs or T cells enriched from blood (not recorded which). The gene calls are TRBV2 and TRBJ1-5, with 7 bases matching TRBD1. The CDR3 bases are TGTGCCAGCAGTGAATGGGTCGACAGGGCGGCCCAGCATTTT. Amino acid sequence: CASSEWVDRAAQHF.